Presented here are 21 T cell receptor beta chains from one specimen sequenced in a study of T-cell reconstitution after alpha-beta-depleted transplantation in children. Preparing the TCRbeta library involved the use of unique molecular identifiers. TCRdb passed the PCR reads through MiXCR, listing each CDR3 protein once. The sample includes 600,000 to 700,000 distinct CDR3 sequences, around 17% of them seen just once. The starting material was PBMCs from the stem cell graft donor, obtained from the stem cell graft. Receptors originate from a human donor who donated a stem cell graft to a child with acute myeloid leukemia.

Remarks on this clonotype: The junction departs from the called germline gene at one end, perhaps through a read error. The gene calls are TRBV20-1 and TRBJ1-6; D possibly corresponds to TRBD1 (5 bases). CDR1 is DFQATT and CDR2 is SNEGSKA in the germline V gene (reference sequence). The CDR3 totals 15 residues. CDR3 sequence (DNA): TGCAGTGCTAGCGCCGGGGCCAACTATAATACACCCCTCCACTTT. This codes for CSASAGANYNTPLHF.

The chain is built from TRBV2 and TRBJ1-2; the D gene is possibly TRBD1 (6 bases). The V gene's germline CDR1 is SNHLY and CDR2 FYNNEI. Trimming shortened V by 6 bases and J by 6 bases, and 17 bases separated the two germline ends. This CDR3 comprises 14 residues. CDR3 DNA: TGTGCCAGCAGCCCCTTTCAGGGGAGGGATGGCTACACCTTC. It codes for CASSPFQGRDGYTF.

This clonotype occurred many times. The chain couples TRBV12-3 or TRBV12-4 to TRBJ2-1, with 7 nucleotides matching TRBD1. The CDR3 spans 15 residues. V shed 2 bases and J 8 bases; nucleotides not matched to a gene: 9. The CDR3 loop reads CASSLRATGRDEQFF. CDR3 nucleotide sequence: TGTGCCAGCAGTTTAAGGGCGACAGGGAGAGATGAGCAGTTCTTC.

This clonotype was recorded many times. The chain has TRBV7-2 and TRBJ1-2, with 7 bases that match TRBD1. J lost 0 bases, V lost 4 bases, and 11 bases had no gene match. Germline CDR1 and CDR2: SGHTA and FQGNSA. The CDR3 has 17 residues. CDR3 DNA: TGTGCCAGCAGCTCGTACAGGGGCGAGGAAGCTAACTATGGCTACACCTTC. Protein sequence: CASSSYRGEEANYGYTF.

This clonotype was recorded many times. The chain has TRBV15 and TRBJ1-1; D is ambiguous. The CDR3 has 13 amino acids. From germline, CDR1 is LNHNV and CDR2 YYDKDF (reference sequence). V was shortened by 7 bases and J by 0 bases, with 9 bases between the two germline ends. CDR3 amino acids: CATMAGMNTEAFF. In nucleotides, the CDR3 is TGTGCCACCATGGCGGGAATGAACACTGAAGCTTTCTTT.

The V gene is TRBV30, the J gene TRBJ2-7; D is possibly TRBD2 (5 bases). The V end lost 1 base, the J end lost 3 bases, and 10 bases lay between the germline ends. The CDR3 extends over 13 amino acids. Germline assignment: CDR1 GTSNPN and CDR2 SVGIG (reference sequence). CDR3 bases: TGTGCCTGGAGTGCCCAACTAGGCTACGAGCAGTACTTC. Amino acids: CAWSAQLGYEQYF.

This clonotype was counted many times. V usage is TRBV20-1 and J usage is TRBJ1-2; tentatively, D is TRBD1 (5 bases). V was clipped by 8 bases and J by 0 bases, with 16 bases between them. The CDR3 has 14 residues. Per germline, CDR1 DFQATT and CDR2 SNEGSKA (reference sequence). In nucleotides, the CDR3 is TGCAGTATGACTCGACAGCGCCCTAACTATGGCTACACCTTC. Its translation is CSMTRQRPNYGYTF.

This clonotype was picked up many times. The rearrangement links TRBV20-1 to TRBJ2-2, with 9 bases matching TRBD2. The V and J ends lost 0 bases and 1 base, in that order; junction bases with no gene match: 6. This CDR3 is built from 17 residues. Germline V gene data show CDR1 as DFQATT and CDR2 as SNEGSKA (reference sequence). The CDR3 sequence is CSARDAGLAQNTGELFF. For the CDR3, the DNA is TGCAGTGCTAGAGACGCGGGACTAGCCCAGAACACCGGGGAGCTGTTTTTT.

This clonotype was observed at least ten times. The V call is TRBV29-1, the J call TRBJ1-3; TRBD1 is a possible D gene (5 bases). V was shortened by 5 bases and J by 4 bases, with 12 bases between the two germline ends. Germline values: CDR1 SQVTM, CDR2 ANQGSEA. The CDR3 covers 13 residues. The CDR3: CSVLDRQGNTIYF. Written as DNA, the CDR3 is TGCAGCGTTTTAGACCGACAGGGAAACACCATATATTTT.

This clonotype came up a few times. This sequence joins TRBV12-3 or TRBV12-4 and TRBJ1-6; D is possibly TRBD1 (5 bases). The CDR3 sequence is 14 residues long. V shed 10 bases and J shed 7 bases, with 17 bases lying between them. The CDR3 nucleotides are TGTGCCATCTGGGACGGACTGGGAAATTCACCCCTCCACTTT. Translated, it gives CAIWDGLGNSPLHF.

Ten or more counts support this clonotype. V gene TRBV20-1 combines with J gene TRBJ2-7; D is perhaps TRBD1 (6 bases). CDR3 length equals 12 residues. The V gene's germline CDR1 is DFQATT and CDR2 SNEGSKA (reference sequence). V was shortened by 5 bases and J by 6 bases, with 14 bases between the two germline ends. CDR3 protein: CSASSGVREQYF. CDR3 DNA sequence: TGCAGTGCTTCGTCAGGGGTTCGCGAGCAGTACTTC.

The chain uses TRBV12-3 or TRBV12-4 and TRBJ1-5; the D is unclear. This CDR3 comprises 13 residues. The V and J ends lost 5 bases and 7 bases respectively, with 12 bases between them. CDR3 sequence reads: CASSGGWVQPQHF. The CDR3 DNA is TGTGCCAGCAGTGGAGGGTGGGTACAGCCCCAGCATTTT.

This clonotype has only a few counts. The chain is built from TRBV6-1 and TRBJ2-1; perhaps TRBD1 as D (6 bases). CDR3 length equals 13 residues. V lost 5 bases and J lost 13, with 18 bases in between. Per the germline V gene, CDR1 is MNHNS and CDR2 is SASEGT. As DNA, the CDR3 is TGTGCCAGCAGTCCCCCCCCGGGACAAAGCCAGTTCTTC. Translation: CASSPPPGQSQFF.

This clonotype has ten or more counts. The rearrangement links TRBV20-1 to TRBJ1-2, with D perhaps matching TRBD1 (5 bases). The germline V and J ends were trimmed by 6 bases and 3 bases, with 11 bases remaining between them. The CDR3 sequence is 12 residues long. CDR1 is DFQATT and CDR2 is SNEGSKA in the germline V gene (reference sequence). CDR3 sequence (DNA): TGCAGTGCCACGGGACCCTACTATGGCTACACCTTC. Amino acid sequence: CSATGPYYGYTF.

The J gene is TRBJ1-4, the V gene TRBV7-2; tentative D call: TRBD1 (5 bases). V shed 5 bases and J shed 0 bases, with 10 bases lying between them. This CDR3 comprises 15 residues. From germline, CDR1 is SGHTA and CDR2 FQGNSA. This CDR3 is CASSPGGTTNEKLFF. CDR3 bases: TGTGCCAGCAGCCCGGGGGGTACAACTAATGAAAAACTGTTTTTT.

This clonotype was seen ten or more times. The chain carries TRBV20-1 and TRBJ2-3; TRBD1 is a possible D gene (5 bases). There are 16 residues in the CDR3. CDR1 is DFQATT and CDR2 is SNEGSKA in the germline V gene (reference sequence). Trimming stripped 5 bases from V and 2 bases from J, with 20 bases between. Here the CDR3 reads CSASGSPAYPTDTQYF. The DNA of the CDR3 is TGCAGTGCTTCAGGGTCGCCCGCTTACCCCACAGATACGCAGTATTTT.

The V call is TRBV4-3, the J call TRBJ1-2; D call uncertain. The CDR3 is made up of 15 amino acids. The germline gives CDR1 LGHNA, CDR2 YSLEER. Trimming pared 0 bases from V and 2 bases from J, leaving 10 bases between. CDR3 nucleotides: TGCGCCAGCAGCCAAGATCGGTTGAGGAACTATGGCTACACCTTC. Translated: CASSQDRLRNYGYTF.

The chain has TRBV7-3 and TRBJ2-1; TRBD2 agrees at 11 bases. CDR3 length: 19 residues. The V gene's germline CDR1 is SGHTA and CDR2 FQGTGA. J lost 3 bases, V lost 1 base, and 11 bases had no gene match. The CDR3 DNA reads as TGTGCCAGCAGCTTAAATAGCGGGGGGGCCGAGGGGGACTACAATGAGCAGTTCTTC. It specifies CASSLNSGGAEGDYNEQFF.

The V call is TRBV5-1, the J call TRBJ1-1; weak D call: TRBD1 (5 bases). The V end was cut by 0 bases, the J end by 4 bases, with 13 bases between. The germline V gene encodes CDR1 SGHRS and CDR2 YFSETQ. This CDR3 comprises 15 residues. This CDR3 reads CASSLGGREGTEAFF. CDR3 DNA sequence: TGCGCCAGCAGCTTGGGTGGCAGGGAGGGCACTGAAGCTTTCTTT.

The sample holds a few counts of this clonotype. This chain's CDR3 is CASSLSGLRQPQHF. The CDR3 DNA follows: TGTGCCAGCAGCTTATCAGGGCTTCGACAGCCCCAGCATTTT. The V call is TRBV7-8, the J call TRBJ1-5, with a tentative D call TRBD1 (5 bases). The CDR3 is 14 amino acids. Looked up from germline, CDR1 is SGHVS and CDR2 is FQNEAQ. With 2 bases removed from V and 7 bases from J, the gap between germline ends came to 12 bases.

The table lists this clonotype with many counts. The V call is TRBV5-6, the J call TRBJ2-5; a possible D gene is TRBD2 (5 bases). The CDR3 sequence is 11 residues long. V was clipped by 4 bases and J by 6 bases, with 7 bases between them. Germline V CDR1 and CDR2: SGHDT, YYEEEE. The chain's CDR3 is CASSEGKTQYF. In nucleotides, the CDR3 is TGTGCCAGCAGCGAGGGAAAGACCCAGTACTTC. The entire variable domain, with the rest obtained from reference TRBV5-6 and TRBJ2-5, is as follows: DAGVTQSPTHLIKTRGQQVTLRCSPKSGHDTVSWYQQALGQGPQFIFQYYEEEERQRGNFPDRFSGHQFPNYSSELNVNALLLGDSALYLCASSEGKTQYFGPGTRLLVL.